The sequence of this T cell receptor beta chain was determined in a study of neoadjuvant nivolumab and ipilimumab in lung cancer. This CDR3 contains 15 residues. Germline-derived CDR1 and CDR2 are SGHRS and YFSETQ. The junction had 6 bases not matched to a gene; V was cut back by 4 bases and J by 2 bases. Points on this clone: Its target is unknown.

Profiled with immunoSEQ multiplex PCR; TCRdb holds only in-frame clones, not every one. This repertoire shows 6,500 to 9,000 clones, around 79% found once; its top ten account for 5.5% to 7.5%. The study's findings and limits: Resected tumors had greater TCR richness and clonality than uninvolved lung. Only a single major-pathologic-response sample was available for clonality analysis. Higher pretherapy blood TCR richness went with higher resected-tumor richness. Only two of four nivolumab-treated tumors gained richness and clonality by surgery.

The sequencing here drew on adjacent normal lung tissue, taken after neoadjuvant nivolumab, alone or with ipilimumab, at or shortly before surgery. The receptor's source is an adult with non-small cell lung cancer. The chain links TRBV5-1 to TRBJ2-7; 10 positions match TRBD1. The CDR3, as DNA: TGCGCCAGCAGCCCAGGACAGGGGGTCCCCTACGAGCAGTACTTC. This encodes CASSPGQGVPYEQYF.